One and the same sample provided the 7 T cell receptor beta chains below, sequenced in a study of metastatic and nonmetastatic thyroid tumors. All patients were treatment-naive before thyroid surgery. TCRdb re-called the PCR reads with MiXCR. The sample includes around 28,000 clones, around 16% seen only once; the top ten take 4.7%. Specimen: blood. All receptors come from a female donor with papillary thyroid cancer or a benign thyroid nodule (not recorded which). Some clones in this sample may be carry-over from other donors' samples.

This clone is termed medium-sized. This sequence joins TRBV2 and TRBJ2-7; D is unclear. Trimming removed 2 bases at V and 1 base at J, with 6 bases between. The CDR3 loop spans 13 amino acids. CDR1 is SNHLY and CDR2 is FYNNEI in the germline V gene. The CDR3 DNA is TGTGCCAGCAGTGAATACGAGTCCTACGAGCAGTACTTC. This encodes CASSEYESYEQYF.

This clone has just a few counts. The V and J genes are TRBV7-3 and TRBJ2-3, with a tentative D call TRBD2 (7 bases). V was shortened by 1 base and J by 2 bases, with 25 bases between the two germline ends. Germline-derived CDR1 and CDR2 are SGHTA and FQGTGA. CDR3 size: 20 residues. The DNA of the CDR3 is TGTGCCAGCAGCTTAAAGGCGCGGTCGGCGGGGGCCCTTTCCACAGATACGCAGTATTTT. Protein sequence: CASSLKARSAGALSTDTQYF. The whole variable domain, remainder taken from reference TRBV7-3 and TRBJ2-3, is GAGVSQTPSNKVTEKGKYVELRCDPISGHTALYWYRQSLGQGPEFLIYFQGTGAADDSGLPNDRFFAVRPEGSVSTLKIQRTERGDSAVYLCASSLKARSAGALSTDTQYFGPGTRLTVL.

Only a few counts were recorded for this clone. One end of the junction varies from germline; a read error may be responsible. The chain recombines TRBV29-1 with TRBJ2-4; no definite D call. This CDR3 region has 14 residues. Germline V gives CDR1 SQVTM, CDR2 ANQGSEA. The CDR3 protein is CSFEDRTYRNIQYF. DNA for the CDR3: TGCAGCTTTGAAGATCGCACATACCGAAACATTCAGTACTTC.

With respect to this clone: In the same sample, other DNA sequences code for this CDR3. The chain is built from TRBV6-4 and TRBJ2-3; TRBD2 matches at 10 bases. J gave up 6 bases and V 3 bases, and 6 bases lay outside the gene matches. The CDR3 is made up of 15 amino acids. CDR1 and CDR2 (germline): MRHNA, SNTAGT. Here the CDR3 reads CASSELAGGPDTQYF. The CDR3 region has the DNA TGTGCCAGCAGTGAGTTAGCGGGGGGCCCGGATACGCAGTATTTT.

This clone was observed a few times. V is TRBV28 and J is TRBJ1-1; TRBD1 is a possible D gene (6 bases). The CDR3 loop spans 13 amino acids. Trimming shortened V by 6 bases and J by 13 bases, and 21 bases separated the two germline ends. Germline assignment: CDR1 MDHEN and CDR2 SYDVKM. The CDR3 reads CASRERGSSIDFF. The CDR3 nucleotides are TGTGCCAGCAGAGAGAGGGGGAGCTCAATAGATTTCTTT.

This clone was picked up a small number of times. This rearrangement joins TRBV14 to TRBJ1-1; D unresolved. Germline V gene sequence: CDR1 SGHDN, CDR2 FVKESK. Trimming cost V 1 base and J 5 bases, with 5 bases left between them. The CDR3 spans 12 residues. The CDR3 coding sequence is TGTGCCAGCAGCCAAGTATCTACTGAAGCTTTCTTT. Translating it yields CASSQVSTEAFF.

This clone was seen at least ten times. The genes are TRBV19 and TRBJ2-1; D gene uncertain. CDR1 is LNHDA and CDR2 is SQIVND in the germline V gene (reference sequence). V gave up 8 bases and J gave up 5 bases, with 7 bases separating them. CDR3 size: 11 residues. The CDR3 loop is CASEENNEQFF. Here the CDR3 DNA reads TGTGCCAGTGAGGAAAACAATGAGCAGTTCTTC.